This T cell receptor (beta chain) was identified in a study of blood T cell repertoires in COVID-19. Study information: Italy, Spain and the United States were the sources of the convalescent and acute COVID-19 samples. In each case, the material was cDNA or gDNA derived from T cells, B-cell-depleted T cells, or PBMCs.

The length of the CDR3 is 15 residues. Trimming at V came to 3 bases and at J to 2 bases, leaving 5 bases not matched to a gene. Germline CDR1 and CDR2: LGHNA and YSLEER. Original analysis: Estimation of nucleated cell counts was performed using reference gene primer amplification. Data came from immunoSEQ multiplex PCR; TCRdb stores just in-frame clones and leaves some out. That table supplies the V and J calls and clone size; D and trimming were determined from the DNA. The repertoire holds tens of thousands of clones, with about 88% as singletons. The sequence came from a human donor in a cohort sampled during active COVID-19. The sequenced sample consisted of peripheral blood. V gene TRBV4-3 combines with J gene TRBJ1-1; 8 bases are shared with TRBD1. CDR3 bases: TGCGCCAGCAGCCAGAACAGGGGGGGAAACACTGAAGCTTTCTTT. Its protein product is CASSQNRGGNTEAFF.